These 7 T cell receptor beta chains originate from one sample sequenced in a study of monozygotic twins with inflammatory bowel disease (dated by TCRdb to the late 2010s). The library was generated by 5' RACE. Sequencing was carried out with an Illumina HiSeq 2500. Each entry corresponds to one CDR3 protein sequence from reads that TCRdb reprocessed, and DNA is not given. The sample table on file contains roughly 160,000 distinct CDR3 sequences. The top ten clones comprise approximately 7% of the sample. Specimen: blood. The receptors were sampled from a human donor with ulcerative colitis or Crohn's disease, or a healthy co-twin of an affected twin (not recorded which).

The rearrangement links TRBV29-1 to TRBJ2-4. The CDR3 totals 15 residues. CDR1 is SQVTM and CDR2 is ANQGSEA in the germline V gene. CDR3 region: CSVEVRKLAKNIQYF.

The chain recombines TRBV7-9 with TRBJ1-1; the TRBD1 assignment by TCRdb is unverifiable without DNA. CDR3 length: 13 amino acids. Per the germline V gene, CDR1 is SEHNR and CDR2 is FQNEAQ (reference sequence). CDR3: CASGGPMNTEAFF.

J is TRBJ2-4 and V is TRBV7-2; TCRdb's assignment of TRBD1 cannot be checked, as there is no DNA. The CDR3 has 17 residues. Looked up from germline, CDR1 is SGHTA and CDR2 is FQGNSA. The CDR3 spells CASSSTTWGLGKNIQYF.

The chain employs TRBV6-5 and TRBJ2-1; the D call from TCRdb, TRBD2, cannot be confirmed without DNA. CDR3 length: 16 residues. Germline V gene sequence: CDR1 MNHEY, CDR2 SVGAGI. The CDR3 reads CASSYSITGGRTEQFF.

This chain connects TRBV6-5 to TRBJ2-2. The germline CDR1 and CDR2 sequences are MNHEY and SVGAGI. The CDR3 loop spans 17 amino acids. The CDR3 loop is CASSYGIGVSNTGELFF.

This chain connects TRBV10-1 to TRBJ2-2. The CDR3 is made up of 17 amino acids. Germline CDR1 is WNHNN and CDR2 is SYGVQD (reference sequence). The CDR3 reads CASSDLTAYANTGELFF.

This chain joins TRBV5-1 and TRBJ2-1; TCRdb returns TRBD1, unconfirmable since there is no DNA. The CDR3 covers 14 residues. CDR1 and CDR2 (germline): SGHRS, YFSETQ. CDR3 amino acids: CASSGDSFYNEQFF.